This TCR beta chain comes out of a study of shared clonotypes between healthy human individuals. Study-wide points: The donor pool, a small one, limited the genetic and exposure-history diversity represented. Researchers sampled blood only, noting tissue repertoires likely differ.

The trim removed 6 bases at V and 4 bases at J, leaving 6 bases unmatched. The germline CDR1 and CDR2 sequences are MNHEY and SMNVEV (reference sequence). The length of the CDR3 is 14 residues. Turning to this clone: Its antigen is unknown.

Healthy and HIV-negative, the adult donors had no recent acute infections or vaccinations. The repertoire was sequenced with immunoSEQ multiplex PCR; TCRdb's copy has only in-frame clones and lacks some. Here the sample spans 700,000 or so clones, around 72% being singletons. Sequencing input: memory CD4+ T cells sorted from blood. Subset indicated: CD45RA-negative fraction. The clonotype was recovered from a woman younger than 45 in good health. The rearrangement joins TRBV27 to TRBJ2-5, with 9 bases matching TRBD1. The chain's CDR3 is CASRIGTGSETQYF. CDR3 coding DNA: TGTGCCAGCAGGATCGGGACAGGGTCAGAGACCCAGTACTTC.